This T cell receptor (beta chain) came from a study of control samples from healthy donors and cancer patients. The germline CDR1 and CDR2 sequences are LGHNA and YNFKEQ. The CDR3 length is 16 residues. Trimming at V came to 4 bases and at J to 0 bases, leaving 8 bases not matched to a gene. The data were produced by immunoSEQ multiplex PCR, yet TCRdb's version contains in-frame clones alone and is incomplete. The sample has 160,000 or so clones; over 90% are singletons. Sequenced: blood. The rearrangement links TRBV4-2 to TRBJ1-1; TRBD1 matches 7 bases. The source of this sequence is a woman under 40 in good health. CDR3 residues: CASSLEGQAVNTEAFF. The CDR3 DNA follows: TGTGCCAGCAGCCTGGAAGGACAGGCGGTGAACACTGAAGCTTTCTTT.